A selection of T cell receptor beta chains follows, all from one sample in a study of CD8 T cells in ankylosing spondylitis. MiXCR was run by TCRdb on the 5' RACE reads, yielding one entry per CDR3 protein. The sample includes 400,000 to 450,000 distinct CDR3 sequences, roughly 15% seen only once; the top ten take 1%. The material sequenced was blood, either unsorted or a sorted T cell fraction (not recorded which). Every receptor here comes from a male donor with ankylosing spondylitis. Each CDR3 is given with its conserved first and last residue. Each record gives: J gene, V gene, clone size, D gene, CDR3 DNA, CDR3 protein. A D gene is named only where the DNA matches it firmly. Size is stated for part of the rows, as once, few or many counts, or as a class when the clone is expanded.

TRBJ1-1 | TRBV6-1 | few | . | TGTGCCAGCATTCAAATAGGGGGGAACACTGAAGCTTTCTTT | CASIQIGGNTEAFF
TRBJ2-3 | TRBV20-1 | few | TRBD2 | TGCAGTGCGAGCGGTAGCGGGAGAAAGTCAGATACGCAGTATTTT | CSASGSGRKSDTQYF
TRBJ1-1 | TRBV18 | . | TRBD1 | TGTGCCAGCTCACCAAAGGGGGCGAGGAACACTGAAGCTTTCTTT | CASSPKGARNTEAFF
TRBJ1-5 | TRBV30 | . | . | TGTGCCTGGAGTAGGGCAGGGTTAAGCAATCAGCCCCAGCATTTT | CAWSRAGLSNQPQHF
TRBJ1-5 | TRBV20-1 | . | . | TGCAGTGCTGCCCAGGCGATTGATTATAGCAATCAGCCCCAGCATTTT | CSAAQAIDYSNQPQHF
TRBJ2-2 | TRBV6-6 | . | . | TGTGCCAGCATGGGCGGGGAGCTGTTTTTT | CASMGGELFF
TRBJ2-5 | TRBV29-1 | few | TRBD2 | TGCAGCGCAAGAACTAGCGAGAGGCCTCAAGAGACCCAGTACTTC | CSARTSERPQETQYF
TRBJ1-2 | TRBV27 | many | TRBD1 | TGTGCCAGCAGTTTATTGGGACAGGGAGGCTATGGCTACACCTTC | CASSLLGQGGYGYTF
TRBJ1-1 | TRBV6-1 | once | TRBD1 | TGTGCCAGCAGTGACAGGGGGCGAGGGAGCACTGAAGCTTTCTTT | CASSDRGRGSTEAFF
TRBJ2-1 | TRBV29-1 | . | . | TGCAGCGTTGAGTCGAGAGGAGGGATCAATGAGCAGTTCTTC | CSVESRGGINEQFF
TRBJ2-1 | TRBV6-1 | few | TRBD2 | TGTGCCAGCAACTCTGGAAGGGCTGCAGCGGGGAATGAGCAGTTCTTC | CASNSGRAAAGNEQFF
TRBJ2-7 | TRBV20-1 | few | . | TGCAGTGCTAGAGAGTTTTCCTTGTGGGGCGGCGAGCAGTACTTC | CSAREFSLWGGEQYF
TRBJ2-7 | TRBV18 | . | . | TGTGCCAGCTCACCGGGTGTTGACGAGCAGTACTTC | CASSPGVDEQYF
TRBJ1-2 | TRBV7-9 | few | . | TGTGCCAGCAGCAATGCGGTAGGGGAGGATGGCTACACCTTC | CASSNAVGEDGYTF
TRBJ2-1 | TRBV9 | . | . | TGTGCCAGCAGCACCCGGACAGACCTTATTAATGAGCAGTTCTTC | CASSTRTDLINEQFF
TRBJ2-7 | TRBV29-1 | few | . | TGCAGCGTTTTTAGCGAAGCCTACGAGCAGTACTTC | CSVFSEAYEQYF
TRBJ2-7 | TRBV15 | . | . | TGTGCCACCAGCAGAACTACGGGACCCTCCTCGGAGCAGTACTTC | CATSRTTGPSSEQYF
TRBJ2-7 | TRBV6-5 | . | . | TGTGCCAGCAGTTTGTCTCAGGGTTTTGTCCCCTACGAGCAGTACTTC | CASSLSQGFVPYEQYF
TRBJ2-5 | TRBV5-1 | . | . | TGCGCCAGCAGGAGGGGACTCGGCCAAGAGACCCAGTACTTC | CASRRGLGQETQYF
TRBJ2-7 | TRBV18 | few | . | TGTGCCAGCTCGGCAAACTCCTACGAGCAGTACTTC | CASSANSYEQYF
TRBJ1-3 | TRBV5-1 | few | TRBD1 | TGCGCCAGCAGCTTGGGACAGGGGGCAAACACCATATATTTT | CASSLGQGANTIYF
TRBJ2-1 | TRBV29-1 | few | . | TGCAGCGCCAACAGCTACTCCTACAATGAGCAGTTCTTC | CSANSYSYNEQFF
TRBJ2-1 | TRBV15 | once | TRBD2 | TGTGCCACCAGGGAGGGACTAGCGGGGGGAGCGCGTTACAATGAGCAGTTCTTC | CATREGLAGGARYNEQFF
TRBJ1-1 | TRBV20-1 | many | TRBD1 | TGCAGTGCTCCGCGTCCAGGGACAGGGGGCACTGAAGCTTTCTTT | CSAPRPGTGGTEAFF
TRBJ2-7 | TRBV4-2 | . | TRBD1 | TGTGCCAGCAGCCCCGCGGGACAGGGGTCCCACGAGCAGTACTTC | CASSPAGQGSHEQYF
TRBJ2-2 | TRBV7-3 | . | TRBD1 | TGTGCCAGCAGCTCCCGGACAGGGACGAACACCGGGGAGCTGTTTTTT | CASSSRTGTNTGELFF
TRBJ1-2 | TRBV15 | few | TRBD1 | TGTGCCACCAGCAGAAACCATAGGACAGGTGGGGGCTACACCTTC | CATSRNHRTGGGYTF
TRBJ2-1 | TRBV7-2 | . | TRBD2 | TGTGCCAGCAGCTTTCGCGGGACTAGCGGGAGGTACAATGAGCAGTTCTTC | CASSFRGTSGRYNEQFF
TRBJ1-2 | TRBV20-1 | . | . | TGCAGTGCTAGAGAGTCCTCCTATGGCTACACCTTC | CSARESSYGYTF
TRBJ2-7 | TRBV12-3/TRBV12-4 | many | . | TGTGCCAGCAGTTTAGAACAGGGCCCCGCCTACGAGCAGTACTTC | CASSLEQGPAYEQYF
TRBJ2-2 | TRBV6-1 | . | . | TGTGCCAGCAGTCCCTCCGGTTCCAGCGGGGAGCTGTTTTTT | CASSPSGSSGELFF
TRBJ2-1 | TRBV9 | few | TRBD2 | TGTGCCAGCAGCGTAATAGCGGGACAAGAACATGAGCAGTTCTTC | CASSVIAGQEHEQFF
TRBJ2-6 | TRBV11-3 | few | . | TGTGCCAGCAGCTTAGTTTCACGGTGGGGGGCCAACGTCCTGACTTTC | CASSLVSRWGANVLTF
TRBJ2-2 | TRBV20-1 | . | . | TGCAGTGCTAGTGGAGCGGCCAACACCGGGGAGCTGTTTTTT | CSASGAANTGELFF